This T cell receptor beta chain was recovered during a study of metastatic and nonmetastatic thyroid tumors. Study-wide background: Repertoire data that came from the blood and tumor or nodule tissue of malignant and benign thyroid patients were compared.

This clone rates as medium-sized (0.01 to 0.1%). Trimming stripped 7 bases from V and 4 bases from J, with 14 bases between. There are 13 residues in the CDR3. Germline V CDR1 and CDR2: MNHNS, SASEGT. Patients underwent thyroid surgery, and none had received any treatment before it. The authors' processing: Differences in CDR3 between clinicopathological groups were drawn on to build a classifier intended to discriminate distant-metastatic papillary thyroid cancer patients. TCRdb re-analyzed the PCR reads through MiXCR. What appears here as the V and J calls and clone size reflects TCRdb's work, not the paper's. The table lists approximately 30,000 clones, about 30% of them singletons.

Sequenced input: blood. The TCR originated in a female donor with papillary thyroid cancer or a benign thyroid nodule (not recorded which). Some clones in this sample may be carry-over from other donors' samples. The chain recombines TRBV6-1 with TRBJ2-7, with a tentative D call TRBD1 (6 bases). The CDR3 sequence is CASIRQEVYEQYF. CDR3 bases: TGTGCCAGCATACGACAGGAGGTGTACGAGCAGTACTTC.